The clone carrying this T cell receptor (beta chain) was picked up many times. TRAV- and TRBV-specific primers were used for first-strand cDNA, which covered alpha and beta chains. Both a constant-region primer and a V-primer adapter served to amplify TCRs across roughly 20 PCR cycles. From the reads, TCRdb called clonotypes with MiXCR, one entry per CDR3 protein. Of some 39,000 distinct CDR3 sequences in the sample, less than 40% were seen once. Time point denoted: before trial treatment. This CDR3 spans 15 amino acids. The V gene lost 5 bases and the J gene lost 0 bases, with 14 bases spanning the gap. Germline-derived CDR1 and CDR2 are SGHTA and FQGNSA. The data derive from a study of low-dose radiotherapy and immunotherapy resistance in tumors. Study-wide context: Participants in Cohort 1 were administered 0.5 Gy per fraction at 2-week intervals, to a cumulative dose of 6.5 Gy. Cohort 2, a group dosed every two weeks at 1 Gy per fraction, received 13 Gy in total over 26 weeks.

The receptor comes from a male donor with gallbladder cancer. This chain links TRBV7-2 with TRBJ2-7; perhaps TRBD2 as D (5 bases). Sequencing used PBMCs, obtained before treatment. CDR3 loop: CASSDGLVSSYEQYF. The DNA for the CDR3 is TGTGCCAGCAGCGACGGACTGGTAAGCTCCTACGAGCAGTACTTC.